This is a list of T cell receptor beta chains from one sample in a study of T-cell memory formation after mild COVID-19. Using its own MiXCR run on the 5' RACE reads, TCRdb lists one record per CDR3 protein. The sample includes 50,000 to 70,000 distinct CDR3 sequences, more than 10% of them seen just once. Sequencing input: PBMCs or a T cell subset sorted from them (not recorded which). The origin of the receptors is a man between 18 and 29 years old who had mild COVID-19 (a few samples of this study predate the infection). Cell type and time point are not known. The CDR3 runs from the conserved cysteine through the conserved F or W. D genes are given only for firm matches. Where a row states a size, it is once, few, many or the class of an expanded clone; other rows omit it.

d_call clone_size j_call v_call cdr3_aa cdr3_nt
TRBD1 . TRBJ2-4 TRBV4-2 CASSQDRGQRGNIQYF TGTGCCAGCAGCCAAGATAGGGGACAGAGAGGGAACATTCAGTACTTC
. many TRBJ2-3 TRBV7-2 CASSLGIPTDTQYF TGTGCCAGCAGCTTAGGAATACCCACAGATACGCAGTATTTT
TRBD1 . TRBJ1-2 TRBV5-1 CASSPFPPGQANYGYTF TGCGCCAGCAGCCCGTTCCCACCGGGACAGGCGAATTATGGCTACACCTTC
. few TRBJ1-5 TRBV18 CASSSGFQPQHF TGTGCCAGCTCAAGCGGGTTTCAGCCCCAGCATTTT
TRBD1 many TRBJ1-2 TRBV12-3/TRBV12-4 CASTFGQGYGYTF TGTGCCAGCACCTTCGGACAGGGATATGGCTACACCTTC
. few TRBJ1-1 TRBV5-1 CASSLTWGQLNTEAFF TGCGCCAGCAGCTTAACTTGGGGACAACTGAACACTGAAGCTTTCTTT
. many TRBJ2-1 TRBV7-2 CASSSVRGSYNEQFF TGTGCCAGCAGCTCCGTGCGGGGCTCCTACAATGAGCAGTTCTTC
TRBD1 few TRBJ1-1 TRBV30 CAWSFTGGPEAFF TGTGCCTGGAGTTTTACAGGGGGCCCTGAAGCTTTCTTT
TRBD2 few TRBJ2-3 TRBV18 CASSPPTSGSIMQYF TGTGCCAGCTCACCTCCCACTAGCGGGAGTATCATGCAGTATTTT
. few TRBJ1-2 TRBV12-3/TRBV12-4 CASSGGYYGYTF TGTGCCAGCAGTGGGGGTTATTATGGCTACACCTTC
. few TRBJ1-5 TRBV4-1 CASSQAGQGYPQPQHF TGCGCCAGCAGCCAAGCGGGGCAGGGCTATCCTCAGCCCCAGCATTTT
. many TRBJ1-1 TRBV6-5 CASRDPPTSKAFF TGTGCCAGCAGAGACCCACCAACCTCGAAAGCTTTCTTT
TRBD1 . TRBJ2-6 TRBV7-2 CASTDRGGHSGANVLTF TGTGCCAGCACCGACAGGGGCGGACACTCTGGGGCCAACGTCCTGACTTTC
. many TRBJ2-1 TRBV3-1 CASSHRTANSYNEQFF TGTGCCAGCAGCCACCGGACTGCGAACTCCTACAATGAGCAGTTCTTC
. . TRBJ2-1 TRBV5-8 CASSGGLGGEQFF TGTGCCAGCAGCGGAGGGTTAGGTGGTGAGCAGTTCTTC
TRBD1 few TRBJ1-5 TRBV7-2 CASSSDRGLQPQHF TGTGCCAGCAGCTCCGACAGGGGGCTCCAGCCCCAGCATTTT
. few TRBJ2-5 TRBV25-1 CASTPGGRETQYF TGTGCCAGCACTCCGGGGGGCCGAGAGACCCAGTACTTC
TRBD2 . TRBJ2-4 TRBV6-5 CASSPGGANIQYF TGTGCCAGCAGCCCCGGGGGGGCAAACATTCAGTACTTC
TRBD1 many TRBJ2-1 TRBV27 CASSPFGAGGYDEQFF TGTGCCAGCAGTCCTTTTGGGGCAGGGGGTTATGATGAGCAGTTCTTC
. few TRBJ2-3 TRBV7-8 CASAPSTDTQYF TGTGCCAGCGCCCCGAGCACAGATACGCAGTATTTT
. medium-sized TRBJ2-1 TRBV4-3 CASSQVGDGTYGARDEQFF TGCGCCAGCAGCCAAGTGGGGGACGGGACCTACGGTGCCCGCGATGAGCAGTTCTTC
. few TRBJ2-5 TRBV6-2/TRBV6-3 CASSYSAGIGETQYF TGTGCCAGCAGTTACAGCGCGGGGATAGGAGAGACCCAGTACTTC
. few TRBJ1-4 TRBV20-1 CSARTGTGAEKLFF TGCAGTGCTAGAACGGGGACTGGGGCTGAAAAACTGTTTTTT
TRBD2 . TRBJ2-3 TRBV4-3 CASSQELAGYNTDTQYF TGCGCCAGCAGCCAAGAGTTAGCGGGGTACAACACAGATACGCAGTATTTT
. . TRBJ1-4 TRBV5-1 CASRKGTNEKLFF TGCGCCAGCAGGAAGGGAACTAATGAAAAACTGTTTTTT
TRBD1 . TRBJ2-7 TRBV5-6 CASGDRGSYEQYF TGTGCCAGCGGAGACAGGGGCTCCTACGAGCAGTACTTC
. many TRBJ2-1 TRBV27 CASSLLGQGEFF TGTGCCAGCAGTTTATTGGGGCAGGGTGAGTTCTTC
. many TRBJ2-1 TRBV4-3 CASSVRVGAYNEQFF TGCGCCAGCAGCGTCAGGGTGGGGGCCTACAATGAGCAGTTCTTC
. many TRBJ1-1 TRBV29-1 CSVDPTVGQAFF TGCAGCGTTGACCCCACAGTAGGTCAAGCTTTCTTT
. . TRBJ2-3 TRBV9 CASSVRVSTDTQYF TGTGCCAGCAGCGTGAGGGTTAGCACAGATACGCAGTATTTT
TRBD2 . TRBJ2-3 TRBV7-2 CASSWGGVFTDTQYF TGTGCCAGCAGCTGGGGGGGAGTTTTCACAGATACGCAGTATTTT